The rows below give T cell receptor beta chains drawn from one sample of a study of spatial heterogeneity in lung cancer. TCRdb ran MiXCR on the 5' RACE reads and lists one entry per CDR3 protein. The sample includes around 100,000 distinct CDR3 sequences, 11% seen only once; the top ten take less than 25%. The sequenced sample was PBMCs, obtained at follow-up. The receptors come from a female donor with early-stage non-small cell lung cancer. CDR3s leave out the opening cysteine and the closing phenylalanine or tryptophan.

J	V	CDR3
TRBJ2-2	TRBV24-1	ATSDLGPRSTGELF
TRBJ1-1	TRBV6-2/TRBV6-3	ASSYGGTGYREAF
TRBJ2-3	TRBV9	ASSVSLHSTDTQY
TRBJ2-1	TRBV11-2	ASSTFRRNPYNEQF
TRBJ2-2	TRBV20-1	SARDRKGELF
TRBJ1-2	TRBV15	ATSREELLTGGYT
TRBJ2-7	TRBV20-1	SARTGGMYEQY
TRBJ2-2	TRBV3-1	ASSHSSTTGELF
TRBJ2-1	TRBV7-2	ASSFAPPYNEQF
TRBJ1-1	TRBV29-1	SAGRGPGTEAF
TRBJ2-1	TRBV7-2	ASSSRLAGEQF
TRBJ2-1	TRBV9	ASSVEGAGGSYNEQF
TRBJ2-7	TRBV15	ATSIWGPGGYEQY
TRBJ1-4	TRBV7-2	ASRQRPGVEEKLF
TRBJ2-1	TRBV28	AISVAGAPNEQF
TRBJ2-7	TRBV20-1	SAHERLSYEQY
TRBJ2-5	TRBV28	ASQRGDQETQY
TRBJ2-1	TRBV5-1	ASSLSAGGFNEQF
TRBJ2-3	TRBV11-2	ASSFSLASRGDTQY
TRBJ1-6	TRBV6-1	ATQYLGQGNSPLH
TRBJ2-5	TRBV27	ASRLAGEGETQY
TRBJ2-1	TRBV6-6	ASSGTSGLGEQF
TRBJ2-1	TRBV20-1	SAPIGTSGSDEQF
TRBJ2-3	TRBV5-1	ASSFLAGGSTDTQY
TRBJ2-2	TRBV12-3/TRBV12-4	ASSLGTLNGELF
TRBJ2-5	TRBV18	ASSPFFQETQY
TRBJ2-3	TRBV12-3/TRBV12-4	ASSLVAVSTDTQY
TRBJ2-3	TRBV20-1	SATALAAVTDTQY
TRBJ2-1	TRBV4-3	ASSQELAGYYNEQF
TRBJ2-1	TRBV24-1	ATSDLGQGYEQF
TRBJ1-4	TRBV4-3	ASSQTGHEKLF
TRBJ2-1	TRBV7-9	ASSPPGLAANNEQF
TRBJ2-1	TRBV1	TSSLRLVLAPDEQF
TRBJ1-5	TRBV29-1	SVGIKNQPQH
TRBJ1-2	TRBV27	ASSLSRGNYGYT
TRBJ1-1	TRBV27	ASRGGRGASDAF
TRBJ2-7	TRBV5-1	ASSYRDVSYEQY
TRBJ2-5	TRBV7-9	ASSLTSAQETQY
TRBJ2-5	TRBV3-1	ASSARGNQETQY
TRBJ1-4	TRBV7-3	ASSFAIGEAKAEKLF
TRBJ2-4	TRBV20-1	SARGSNIQY
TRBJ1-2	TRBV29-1	SVEAPRGPPNYGYT
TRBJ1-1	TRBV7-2	ASSLDIFTEAF
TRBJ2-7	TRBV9	ASSVFGARGDEQY
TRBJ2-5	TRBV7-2	ASSLASSAQFSDQY
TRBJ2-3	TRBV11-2	ASSRSMTQGGTDTQY
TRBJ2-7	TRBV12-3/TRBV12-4	ASRMTSGGYEQY
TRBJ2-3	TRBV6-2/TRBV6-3	ASSYSDSGTTDTQY
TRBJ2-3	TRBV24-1	AATSGSTDTQY
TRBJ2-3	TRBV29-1	SVEVMHRPLSTDTQY
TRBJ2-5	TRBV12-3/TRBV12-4	ASSTGNQETQY
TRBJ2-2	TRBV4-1	ASTRTGLAGVTGELF
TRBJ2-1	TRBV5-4	ASSWEASGSNEQF
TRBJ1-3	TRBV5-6	ASSLDGRLTGNTIY